Following are 20 T cell receptor beta chains from one sample sequenced in a study of PD-L1 blockade in urothelial cancer. Sequencing was performed with immunoSEQ multiplex PCR; in TCRdb, only in-frame clones are kept and a portion is missing. The sample has around 130,000 clones, approximately 88% seen once. Sample time point: pretreatment peripheral blood. The specimen comprised PBMCs, sampled around atezolizumab (anti-PD-L1) treatment. All receptors come from a man aged 50 or older with urothelial cancer.

CDR3 nucleotides: TGCAGTGCTAGGGGCCGGGGGGAGCAGTTCTTC. This gives the protein CSARGRGEQFF. This chain uses TRBV20-1 with TRBJ2-1; D may be TRBD2 (6 bases). Germline CDR1 DFQATT, CDR2 SNEGSKA (reference sequence). V was clipped by 3 bases and J by 10 bases, with 10 bases between them. The CDR3 covers 11 residues.

The chain is built from TRBV19 and TRBJ2-3; D is undetermined. V was clipped by 3 bases and J by 5 bases, with 6 bases between them. The germline V gene has CDR1 LNHDA and CDR2 SQIVND (reference sequence). The CDR3 is made up of 12 amino acids. The CDR3 DNA sequence: TGTGCCAGTAGTATGCGCGGAGATACGCAGTATTTT. It codes for CASSMRGDTQYF.

The J gene is TRBJ1-2, the V gene TRBV7-9; a weak D match, TRBD1 (6 bases). Trimming stripped 2 bases from V and 7 bases from J, with 14 bases between. Germline V gene sequence: CDR1 SEHNR, CDR2 FQNEAQ (reference sequence). The CDR3 consists of 14 residues. The CDR3 DNA follows: TGTGCCAGCAGCTTAACGGGGGGCGTTCGTGGCTACACCTTC. Its translation is CASSLTGGVRGYTF.

This chain joins TRBV28 and TRBJ2-7; TRBD2 is a possible D gene (5 bases). The germline gives CDR1 MDHEN, CDR2 SYDVKM. V lost 10 bases and J lost 2, with 15 bases in between. The CDR3 covers 13 residues. DNA of the CDR3: TGTGCCACCTATAGGACTGGGACCTACGAGCAGTACTTC. Translated: CATYRTGTYEQYF. The variable domain in full, with the rest retrieved from reference TRBV28 and TRBJ2-7, is DVKVTQSSRYLVKRTGEKVFLECVQDMDHENMFWYRQDPGLGLRLIYFSYDVKMKEKGDIPEGYSVSREKKERFSLILESASTNQTSMYLCATYRTGTYEQYFGPGTRLTVT.

The V gene is TRBV7-9, the J gene TRBJ1-4; tentative D call: TRBD1 (5 bases). Germline V gene lookup returns CDR1 SEHNR and CDR2 FQNEAQ (reference sequence). Trimming cost V 8 bases and J 8 bases, with 12 bases left between them. The CDR3 totals 12 residues. Here the CDR3 DNA reads TGTGCCAGCGGACAATTTGGAGAAAAACTGTTTTTT. It encodes CASGQFGEKLFF.

The rearrangement links TRBV28 to TRBJ1-3; no firm D call. Trimming removed 7 bases at V and 11 bases at J, with 27 bases between. This CDR3 contains 16 residues. The germline V gene has CDR1 MDHEN and CDR2 SYDVKM. CDR3 DNA: TGTGCCAGCACGACCGGAGAGTCTAGCGGAGAGAAGGCCATATATTTT. This gives the protein CASTTGESSGEKAIYF.

This clone has just one count. This chain uses TRBV27 with TRBJ2-1; D is unresolved. CDR1 is MNHEY and CDR2 is SMNVEV in the germline V gene (reference sequence). There are 16 residues in the CDR3. V was cut by 0 bases and J by 2 bases, with 11 bases left in between. The CDR3, as DNA: TGTGCCAGCAGTTTATCGTCCTATGTGACCTACAATGAGCAGTTCTTC. As protein: CASSLSSYVTYNEQFF.

This rearrangement joins TRBV4-1 to TRBJ1-4; TRBD1 aligns across 7 bases. Trimming took 4 bases from V and 4 from J; bases not matched to a gene: 6. CDR3 length equals 15 residues. The germline V gene encodes CDR1 MGHRA and CDR2 YSYEKL. CDR3 sequence: CASSRDRAGNEKLFF. The CDR3, as DNA: TGCGCCAGCAGCCGCGACAGGGCCGGTAATGAAAAACTGTTTTTT.

The genes are TRBV15 and TRBJ1-2; 8 bases are shared with TRBD1. The germline gives CDR1 LNHNV, CDR2 YYDKDF (reference sequence). The CDR3 runs to 15 residues. V shed 0 bases and J 6 bases; nucleotides not matched to a gene: 6. The CDR3 bases are TGTGCCACCAGCAGAGATAACAGGGGGGTGGATGGCTACACCTTC. Encoded protein: CATSRDNRGVDGYTF.

This chain connects TRBV5-4 to TRBJ1-3, with TRBD1 identical over 7 bases. Germline V lookup: CDR1 SGHNT, CDR2 YYREEE (reference sequence). Losses at the gene ends were 4 bases for V and 2 bases for J; bases not matched to a gene: 12. CDR3 length: 17 amino acids. The CDR3 DNA sequence: TGTGCCAGCAGCACTCGGACAGGTCAATATGCTGGAAACACCATATATTTT. Its protein product is CASSTRTGQYAGNTIYF.

This sequence joins TRBV30 and TRBJ2-3, with 9 bases identical to TRBD2. This CDR3 contains 14 residues. Germline V gives CDR1 GTSNPN, CDR2 SVGIG (reference sequence). J was trimmed by 6 bases and V by 0 bases; bases with no gene match: 4. CDR3 protein: CAWSVGAGGDTQYF. The DNA for the CDR3 is TGTGCCTGGAGTGTAGGGGCGGGAGGGGATACGCAGTATTTT.

The chain couples TRBV19 to TRBJ1-5; D is possibly TRBD1 (5 bases). Trimming took 3 bases from V and 3 from J, leaving 15 bases between them. Germline assignment: CDR1 LNHDA and CDR2 SQIVND (reference sequence). The CDR3 runs to 16 residues. CDR3 sequence: CASSIGAGMNNQPQHF. CDR3 sequence (DNA): TGTGCCAGTAGTATTGGGGCAGGGATGAACAATCAGCCCCAGCATTTT.

The chain recombines TRBV6-5 with TRBJ2-3, with 10 bases lining up with TRBD1. Germline-derived CDR1 and CDR2 are MNHEY and SVGAGI. CDR3 length: 12 residues. After removal of 6 bases from V and 13 bases from J, the junction contained 7 bases not matched to a gene. CDR3 in amino acids: CASSNPGQGKYF. The CDR3 DNA reads TGTGCCAGCAGCAATCCGGGACAGGGGAAGTATTTT.

This chain joins TRBV5-1 and TRBJ2-7, with 7 positions matching TRBD2. In germline, CDR1 is SGHRS, CDR2 YFSETQ. The ends lost 0 bases at V and 1 base at J; junction bases unmatched: 4. This CDR3 region has 15 residues. Here the CDR3 reads CASSLVGGSSYEQYF. CDR3 in DNA: TGCGCCAGCAGCTTGGTGGGAGGGAGTTCCTACGAGCAGTACTTC.

This clone appeared a few times. The chain couples TRBV6-1 to TRBJ2-1, with TRBD1 as a possible D gene (6 bases). Germline V gene sequence: CDR1 MNHNS, CDR2 SASEGT. V lost 4 bases and J 8 bases, leaving 15 bases between the germline ends. The CDR3 sequence is 14 residues long. The CDR3 DNA sequence: TGTGCCAGCAGTGTCTTAGGGGGACCGGATGAGCAGTTCTTC. This gives the protein CASSVLGGPDEQFF.

The CDR3 protein is CASSERQGASNSPLHF. The CDR3 region has the DNA TGCGCCAGCAGCGAACGACAGGGTGCGAGTAATTCACCCCTCCACTTT. The rearrangement joins TRBV5-1 to TRBJ1-6, with 7 bases lining up with TRBD1. Germline V gene lookup returns CDR1 SGHRS and CDR2 YFSETQ. With 4 bases clipped from V and 6 bases from J, the junction kept 10 bases outside the gene matches. The CDR3 contains 16 residues.

This clone has only a few counts. This chain uses TRBV11-2 with TRBJ1-4, with D unresolved. V was cut by 6 bases and J by 8 bases, with 13 bases left in between. Germline CDR1 reads SGHAT; CDR2 reads FQNNGV. The CDR3 is 13 residues long. The CDR3 is CASRSALGEKLFF. CDR3 coding DNA: TGTGCCAGCAGGTCCGCTCTCGGGGAAAAACTGTTTTTT.

V and J are TRBV27 and TRBJ1-5; 8 bases are a match to TRBD1. The ends lost 6 bases at V and 5 bases at J; junction bases unmatched: 3. There are 13 residues in the CDR3. Per germline, CDR1 MNHEY and CDR2 SMNVEV (reference sequence). DNA for the CDR3: TGTGCCAGCAGGCAGGGGGCTGATCAGCCCCAGCATTTT. Translating gives CASRQGADQPQHF.

The rearrangement uses TRBV5-1 and TRBJ1-2; weak D call: TRBD1 (5 bases). Trimming pared 4 bases from V and 2 bases from J, leaving 6 bases between. The germline V gene has CDR1 SGHRS and CDR2 YFSETQ. There are 12 residues in the CDR3. The CDR3 region is CASSAGNYGYTF. CDR3 DNA: TGCGCCAGCAGCGCAGGGAACTATGGCTACACCTTC.

The gene calls are TRBV6-5 and TRBJ1-2; no definite D call. Germline lookup yields CDR1 MNHEY and CDR2 SVGAGI. CDR3 size: 14 residues. V lost 6 bases and J 8 bases, leaving 19 bases between the germline ends. CDR3 nucleotide sequence: TGTGCCAGCAGCTCAACGGGTTCTCCTCTGGGCTACACCTTC. Its protein product is CASSSTGSPLGYTF.